This TCR beta chain emerged from a study of shared T cell receptors in the human thymus (dated by TCRdb to about 2021). About the investigation overall: The study examined how self-reactive, shared T-cell receptor alpha chains are generated in the human thymus.

This clone was counted only a few times. Its binding antigen is unknown. No base quality information exists; no much larger clone differs at one position. Libraries came from the immunoSEQ multiplex PCR assay. TCRdb carries this immuneACCESS record with in-frame sequences only. Its versions omit some clonotypes, under half of them owing to an unresolved V gene in the studies checked, with the rest unexplained. The sample has hundreds of thousands of clones on record, 70% to 90% of them singletons. The top ten clonotypes cover under 0.012% of the sample. Trimming at the junction amounts to 7 bases on V and 7 bases on J, and the germline ends lie 13 bases apart. The CDR3 starts with the cysteine, ends with the phenylalanine, and has 12 residues. The entry retains the CDR3 DNA only, 36 bases that are in frame from base 1. CDR1 LNHDA and CDR2 SQIVND are derived from the germline V gene (reference sequence).

These data were likewise used in another study, on human thymus T cells. That second report states: Donors were immunologically healthy infants undergoing open corrective cardiac surgery for congenital heart defects in Finland. Thymus tissue was obtained as surgical resects removed during corrective cardiac surgery. Usage of V and J gene segments appeared to be biased in both the thymic and the peripheral blood repertoires. According to the related research, thymic TCR repertoires were highly overlapping among unrelated individuals. The study characterized TCR alpha and beta repertoires from about 8 infant thymus samples and four related peripheral blood samples. Donor ages ranged from about 7 to 250 days, and the cohort comprised about six male and a couple of female infants. Thymocytes were released mechanically from tissue and stored at -70 °C as pellets of about 10-34 million cells. A QIAsymphony instrument was used to extract genomic DNA from the frozen cell pellets. Using the immunoSEQ multiplex PCR assay, the TCRB and TCRAD loci were amplified from a standardized quantity of quality-controlled genomic DNA. Amplicons spanned the V(D)J region at a length sufficient to cover the CDR3 and identify V and J genes. The amplicons were sequenced on an Illumina platform via the commercial immunoSEQ service. Primer bias and sequencing errors were corrected as previously described, and TCRAD and TCRB definitions were based on the IMGT database. Analysis of the repertoires was done with immunoSEQ Analyzer 3.0 and VDJTools and included basic statistics, V/J segment usage, diversity estimates, rarefaction and pairwise overlap. Diversity was estimated using the Chao1, ChaoE, Efron-Thisted, Shannon and inverse Simpson indices, and was also estimated on datasets down-sampled to the size of the smallest sample. Repertoire overlap used strict matching of CDR3 nucleotide sequence, V gene and J gene, with Jaccard-based multidimensional scaling clustering. On average, thymus samples yielded around 810,000 unique TCRB clonotypes, whereas blood samples yielded some 85,000.

What was sequenced was thymocytes. This TCR came from a girl under three years old with a congenital heart defect. Donor details come from another sample of the same person, matched by shared clones. The V and J segments used are TRBV19 and TRBJ1-2; the D gene is perhaps TRBD1, on 6 matching bases. This receptor has the CDR3 CASTTGWGGYTF. Read as DNA, the sequence is TGTGCCAGTACCACAGGGTGGGGTGGCTACACCTTC. When the CDR3 is completed using the reference TRBV19 and TRBJ1-2 genes on either side, the full variable domain is DGGITQSPKYLFRKEGQNVTLSCEQNLNHDAMYWYRQDPGQGLRLIYYSQIVNDFQKGDIAEGYSVSREKKESFPLTVTSAQKNPTAFYLCASTTGWGGYTFGSGTRLTVV.